The next 14 T cell receptor beta chains were all read from a single sample in a study of blood T cell repertoires in COVID-19. Clones were sequenced by immunoSEQ multiplex PCR, and TCRdb holds only the in-frame ones, with some missing. The sample lists a few hundred thousand clones, about 87% occurring once. The material sequenced was peripheral blood. These receptors were collected from a young man with COVID-19, enrolled during active disease.

The chain uses TRBV30 and TRBJ1-3, with D possibly being TRBD1 (5 bases). The CDR3 is 18 residues long. V was trimmed by 3 bases and J by 2 bases, leaving 23 bases between them. Germline CDR1 and CDR2: GTSNPN and SVGIG (reference sequence). As DNA, the CDR3 is TGTGCCTGGAGCGTCCCCAAACCCTCAGCGACAGCTGGAAACACCATATATTTT. Protein sequence: CAWSVPKPSATAGNTIYF.

The J gene is TRBJ2-1, the V gene TRBV6-6; 11 nucleotides align to TRBD2. The CDR3 covers 15 residues. The trim removed 7 bases at V and 4 bases at J, leaving 6 bases unmatched. Germline-derived CDR1 and CDR2 are MNHNY and SVGAGI (reference sequence). This chain's CDR3 is CASTETSGVYNEQFF. CDR3 nucleotide sequence: TGTGCCAGCACCGAGACTAGCGGGGTTTACAATGAGCAGTTCTTC.

This clone has only a few counts. The rearrangement joins TRBV18 to TRBJ1-2, with 9 bases matching TRBD1. Germline V CDR1 and CDR2: KGHSH, LQKENI. Trimming at V came to 3 bases and at J to 9 bases, leaving 5 bases not matched to a gene. This CDR3 spans 13 amino acids. As DNA, the CDR3 is TGTGCCAGCTCACCTGGGGACAGGGCGTGCTACACCTTC. As protein: CASSPGDRACYTF.

This clone was observed a few times. The chain uses TRBV5-1 and TRBJ2-3, with TRBD2 matching 11 bases. The CDR3 sequence is 16 residues long. Trimming took 2 bases from V and 2 from J; bases not matched to a gene: 4. Germline loops: CDR1 SGHRS, CDR2 YFSETQ. In DNA, the CDR3 is TGCGCCAGCAGCTTCCGACTAGCGGGGTTCACAGATACGCAGTATTTT. Translating gives CASSFRLAGFTDTQYF.

The gene calls are TRBV3-1 (or the pseudogene TRBV3-2) and TRBJ2-1, with a tentative D call TRBD1 (5 bases). With 1 base removed from V and 10 bases from J, the gap between germline ends came to 11 bases. CDR3 length equals 13 residues. CDR1 and CDR2 (germline): LGHDT, YNNKEL (reference sequence). The chain's CDR3 is CASSQARVGEQFF. CDR3 sequence (DNA): TGTGCCAGCAGCCAAGCCAGGGTCGGGGAGCAGTTCTTC.

The chain has TRBV2 and TRBJ1-2; 7 bases are shared with TRBD1. Germline loops: CDR1 SNHLY, CDR2 FYNNEI. Germline trimming cut 6 bases from V and 8 bases from J; bases unmatched to any gene: 12. The CDR3 totals 14 residues. CDR3 in amino acids: CASRPRGGERGYTF. The CDR3 coding sequence is TGTGCCAGCAGGCCGAGAGGGGGCGAGAGGGGCTACACCTTC.

In this sample, this clone turned up a few times. The CDR3 here is CASIPPAGRGAGNTIYF. CDR3 DNA sequence: TGTGCCAGCATCCCCCCCGCCGGGAGGGGTGCTGGAAACACCATATATTTT. The chain has TRBV28 and TRBJ1-3, with D perhaps matching TRBD1 (5 bases). Germline V gene data show CDR1 as MDHEN and CDR2 as SYDVKM. V dropped 7 bases and J dropped 2 bases, with 21 bases sitting between them. The length of the CDR3 is 17 residues.

The chain uses TRBV7-9 and TRBJ1-4, with TRBD1 identical over 11 bases. V lost 3 bases to trimming and J lost 6 bases; unmatched junction nucleotides: 3. This CDR3 contains 15 residues. Germline V gene data show CDR1 as SEHNR and CDR2 as FQNEAQ (reference sequence). CDR3 protein: CASSFRDRGDEKLFF. CDR3 bases: TGTGCCAGCAGCTTCCGGGACAGGGGGGATGAAAAACTGTTTTTT.

There are a few counts of this clone. The rearrangement joins TRBV7-9 to TRBJ1-2; tentative D call: TRBD1 (5 bases). The germline gives CDR1 SEHNR, CDR2 FQNEAQ (reference sequence). V lost 1 base and J lost 8, with 14 bases in between. This CDR3 has 14 residues. This chain's CDR3 is CASSLVAGQDGYTF. CDR3 coding DNA: TGTGCCAGCAGCTTAGTCGCAGGGCAGGACGGCTACACCTTC.

The chain employs TRBV14 and TRBJ2-1; 9 nucleotides align to TRBD2. Germline V lookup: CDR1 SGHDN, CDR2 FVKESK. This CDR3 is 15 amino acids long. V was pared by 4 bases and J by 3 bases, with 4 bases of the junction left unmatched. CDR3 sequence: CASSRTSAHYNEQFF. CDR3 nucleotide sequence: TGTGCCAGCAGCCGGACTAGCGCCCACTACAATGAGCAGTTCTTC.

CDR3 in amino acids: CASSLVGQSYEQYF. The CDR3 DNA reads TGTGCCAGCAGCTTAGTGGGACAGTCCTACGAGCAGTACTTC. The V gene is TRBV7-9, the J gene TRBJ2-7, with 7 nucleotides matching TRBD1. The CDR3 contains 14 residues. Germline CDR1 reads SEHNR; CDR2 reads FQNEAQ (reference sequence). J gave up 1 base and V 1 base, and 1 base lay outside the gene matches.

The chain carries TRBV29-1 and TRBJ2-7; 12 bases are a match to TRBD2. The V gene end was trimmed by 5 bases and the J gene end by 6 bases; junction bases not matched to a gene: 8. Germline values: CDR1 SQVTM, CDR2 ANQGSEA. This CDR3 comprises 14 residues. This chain's CDR3 is CSVHGLAGNSEQYF. CDR3 DNA: TGCAGCGTTCACGGACTAGCGGGAAATAGCGAGCAGTACTTC.

This chain connects TRBV12-2 to TRBJ2-2; the D call in the table, TRBD2, was not verified against the DNA. TRBV12-2 is a known pseudogene. This CDR3 is built from 19 residues. This chain's CDR3 is CASRLATILAGGRTGELFF. CDR3 bases: TGTGCAAGTCGCTTAGCTACCATACTAGCGGGAGGTAGAACCGGGGAGCTGTTTTTT.

This clone was detected once. The chain carries TRBV15 and TRBJ1-2, with TRBD1 matching over 7 bases. The CDR3 loop spans 15 amino acids. Unmatched junction bases numbered 4, after V lost 3 bases and J lost 0 bases. Per germline, CDR1 LNHNV and CDR2 YYDKDF (reference sequence). The CDR3 region has the DNA TGTGCCACCAGCAGCCGGGACAGCTCTAACTATGGCTACACCTTC. It is translated as CATSSRDSSNYGYTF. The full variable domain, rest sourced from reference TRBV15 and TRBJ1-2, is DAMVIQNPRYQVTQFGKPVTLSCSQTLNHNVMYWYQQKSSQAPKLLFHYYDKDFNNEADTPDNFQSRRPNTSFCFLDIRSPGLGDTAMYLCATSSRDSSNYGYTFGSGTRLTVV.